These T cell receptor beta chains were read from a single sample in a study of blood T cell repertoires in COVID-19. The table came from immunoSEQ multiplex PCR; TCRdb's copy has only in-frame clones and leaves some out. Of approximately 300,000 clones detected, 80% to 90% appear once; the ten largest clones hold roughly 4%. Input material: PBMCs or T cells enriched from blood (not recorded which). All receptors derive from a woman aged 25 to 45 who had recovered from COVID-19. Both conserved end residues are part of each CDR3. A D gene is named only where the DNA matches it firmly. Clone size is not always given. Where it is, it says once, few, many or a class for expanded clones.

CASSQSLPPGVKSYGYTF TGCGCCAGCAGCCAAAGTCTACCGCCGGGAGTGAAATCCTATGGCTACACCTTC NA NA TRBJ1-2 TRBV4-1
CASSQDLVLAGGADTQYF TGTGCCAGCAGCCAAGATCTTGTCCTAGCGGGGGGGGCAGATACGCAGTATTTT TRBD2 NA TRBJ2-3 TRBV14
CASSEGQGATGNTIYF TGCGCCAGCAGCGAGGGACAGGGGGCCACTGGAAACACCATATATTTT TRBD1 many TRBJ1-3 TRBV5-1
CSALGAGATVSTDTQYF TGCAGCGCCCTCGGAGCGGGGGCTACTGTGAGCACAGATACGCAGTATTTT TRBD2 once TRBJ2-3 TRBV29-1
CASRDSRVAKNIQYF TGTGCCAGCAGGGACAGCAGGGTAGCCAAAAACATTCAGTACTTC NA NA TRBJ2-4 TRBV2
CASSFRTGGTDTQYF TGTGCCAGTAGTTTCCGGACAGGGGGCACAGATACGCAGTATTTT TRBD1 once TRBJ2-3 TRBV19
CASSEEGREGAEAFF TGTGCCAGCAGTGAAGAGGGGAGGGAGGGCGCTGAAGCTTTCTTT NA NA TRBJ1-1 TRBV2
CASSLAHNTQYF TGTGCCAGTAGTCTCGCACACAATACGCAGTATTTT NA NA TRBJ2-3 TRBV19
CATSDTGTGGIQRYGYTF TGTGCCACCAGTGACACCGGGACAGGCGGCATCCAACGGTATGGCTACACCTTC TRBD1 NA TRBJ1-2 TRBV24-1
CASNLQGAKETQYF TGTGCCAGCAACCTACAGGGGGCCAAAGAGACCCAGTACTTC TRBD1 NA TRBJ2-5 TRBV28
CASSLMSSGRPLDEQFF TGTGCCAGCAGCTTAATGTCTAGCGGGAGGCCTCTGGATGAGCAGTTCTTC TRBD2 NA TRBJ2-1 TRBV7-3
CASSSDRGPFGYTF TGTGCCAGCAGCTCGGACAGGGGGCCGTTTGGCTACACCTTC TRBD1 NA TRBJ1-2 TRBV7-2
CASSLGQGYNEQFF TGTGCCAGCAGCCTCGGACAGGGCTACAATGAGCAGTTCTTC TRBD1 NA TRBJ2-1 TRBV5-6
CASSLDRGTVSYNEQFF TGTGCCAGCAGTTTAGACCGGGGGACAGTTTCCTACAATGAGCAGTTCTTC NA NA TRBJ2-1 TRBV27
CASSLTPGGENIQYF TGTGCCAGCAGCCTCACCCCCGGGGGAGAAAACATTCAGTACTTC NA once TRBJ2-4 TRBV11-2
CASSHRKGGGGSTQYF TGCGCCAGCAGCCACAGAAAGGGAGGGGGAGGTTCGACCCAGTACTTC NA NA TRBJ2-5 TRBV4-1
CASSPVIVEGRYGYTF TGTGCCAGCTCACCGGTAATCGTGGAGGGGCGCTATGGCTACACCTTC NA NA TRBJ1-2 TRBV18
CASRPLTGVKGGELFF TGTGCCAGCAGACCCCTGACAGGGGTTAAAGGCGGGGAGCTGTTTTTT TRBD1 NA TRBJ2-2 TRBV11-2
CAISSGLLIVTGELFF TGTGCCATCAGCTCTGGACTACTGATAGTAACCGGGGAGCTGTTTTTT NA NA TRBJ2-2 TRBV10-3
CASSLASTSGGYNEQFF TGTGCCAGCAGCTTAGCGAGTACTAGCGGGGGGTACAATGAGCAGTTCTTC TRBD2 NA TRBJ2-1 TRBV7-6
CTSSQGGMDQPQHF TGCACCAGCAGCCAGGGGGGAATGGATCAGCCCCAGCATTTT NA NA TRBJ1-5 TRBV1
CASSLAVTGLDIQYF TGCGCCAGCAGCTTGGCCGTTACAGGATTGGACATTCAGTACTTC NA NA TRBJ2-4 TRBV5-1
CASSATGGLAEAFF TGCGCCAGCAGTGCCACAGGGGGCCTGGCTGAAGCTTTCTTT TRBD1 NA TRBJ1-1 TRBV10-2
CASSLRTSGGNEQFF TGCGCCAGCAGCCTAAGGACTAGCGGGGGGAATGAGCAGTTCTTC TRBD2 NA TRBJ2-1 TRBV5-1
CASSPRRGANTGELFF TGTGCCAGCAGCCCACGCAGGGGGGCGAACACCGGGGAGCTGTTTTTT NA NA TRBJ2-2 TRBV9
CASSPPASYNEQFF TGTGCCAGCTCACCACCGGCCAGCTACAATGAGCAGTTCTTC NA NA TRBJ2-1 TRBV18
CASSESGHYGYTF TGTGCCAGCAGTGAGTCAGGCCACTATGGCTACACCTTC NA once TRBJ1-2 TRBV6-4
CASSQDQGSTNTEAFF TGCGCCAGCAGCCAAGATCAGGGCTCAACGAACACTGAAGCTTTCTTT NA once TRBJ1-1 TRBV4-1
CASRIGQVNEKLFF TGTGCCAGCAGAATCGGACAGGTTAATGAAAAACTGTTTTTT TRBD1 once TRBJ1-4 TRBV2
CASRGGTVNTEAFF TGTGCCAGCAGAGGCGGGACAGTGAACACTGAAGCTTTCTTT TRBD1 once TRBJ1-1 TRBV7-9
CASSPGAVGETQYF TGTGCCAGCTCACCAGGCGCGGTGGGAGAGACCCAGTACTTC NA NA TRBJ2-5 TRBV18
CASGTGWNKLETQYF TGCGCCAGCGGGACAGGGTGGAACAAGTTGGAGACCCAGTACTTC TRBD1 once TRBJ2-5 TRBV5-1
CASSFTLGQGETQYF TGTGCCAGCAGCTTCACTTTAGGACAGGGAGAGACCCAGTACTTC TRBD1 NA TRBJ2-5 TRBV7-2
CASSYTPPRAGQPQHF TGTGCCAGCAGTTACACCCCGCCCAGGGCCGGCCAGCCCCAGCATTTT NA NA TRBJ1-5 TRBV6-5
CASSQDEGSYNEQFF TGTGCCAGCAGCCAAGATGAGGGCAGCTACAATGAGCAGTTCTTC NA NA TRBJ2-1 TRBV3-1/TRBV3-2
CSVLTGDNQPQHF TGCAGCGTTTTGACAGGGGATAATCAGCCCCAGCATTTT TRBD1 NA TRBJ1-5 TRBV29-1
CASSRGQETQYF TGTGCCAGCAGCAGGGGCCAAGAGACCCAGTACTTC NA NA TRBJ2-5 TRBV6-5
CASSEGGTRETQYF TGTGCCAGCAGTGAAGGGGGGACTAGGGAGACCCAGTACTTC TRBD2 NA TRBJ2-5 TRBV2
CASRPTDRADTQYF TGTGCCAGTCGTCCTACGGACAGGGCAGATACGCAGTATTTT TRBD1 NA TRBJ2-3 TRBV28
CASSAGTSGTYEQYF TGTGCCAGCAGCGCCGGGACTAGCGGGACCTACGAGCAGTACTTC TRBD2 NA TRBJ2-7 TRBV9
CASSSIDWARGEKLFF TGTGCCAGCAGCTCAATAGACTGGGCCAGGGGGGAAAAACTGTTTTTT TRBD1 NA TRBJ1-4 TRBV7-2
CASSSSGTGSYEQYF TGTGCCAGCAGCTCGTCCGGGACAGGGTCCTACGAGCAGTACTTC TRBD1 NA TRBJ2-7 TRBV7-9
CASSLDTYTDTQYF TGTGCCAGCAGTTTGGACACTTACACAGATACGCAGTATTTT NA NA TRBJ2-3 TRBV28
CASSDRVGYTF TGTGCCAGCAGTGACAGGGTCGGCTACACCTTC NA NA TRBJ1-2 TRBV6-1
CASSLRSSLTDTQYF TGTGCCAGCAGCTTAAGATCTAGTCTAACAGATACGCAGTATTTT NA NA TRBJ2-3 TRBV13
CASIRLAGSEQYF TGTGCCAGCATCAGGCTGGCGGGGAGCGAGCAGTACTTC NA NA TRBJ2-7 TRBV28